This T cell receptor beta chain was captured in a study of T cell changes during pregnancy in multiple sclerosis. Assay used: immunoSEQ multiplex PCR; TCRdb lists only in-frame clones, some missing. The sample records 95,000 to 100,000 clones, approximately 91% being singletons. Germline loops: CDR1 SEHNR, CDR2 FQNEAQ (reference sequence). The junction had 9 bases not matched to a gene; V was cut back by 2 bases and J by 0 bases. The CDR3 has 18 residues. Specimen: peripheral blood, collected in the second trimester of pregnancy. This TCR came from a female donor with multiple sclerosis, enrolled in a pregnancy study. The chain carries TRBV7-9 and TRBJ2-4; the match to TRBD1 covers 8 bases. Here the CDR3 DNA reads TGTGCCAGCAGCTTATTGGGGACAGGCAATATAGCCAAAAACATTCAGTACTTC. It codes for CASSLLGTGNIAKNIQYF.